These 18 T cell receptor beta chains were sequenced from one sample in a study of cytomegalovirus exposure and HLA in healthy donors. The PCR ran on 60 Vbeta and 13 Jbeta primers. Measured with immunoSEQ multiplex PCR; TCRdb has only the in-frame clones, and not every one. The table records about 150,000 clones, around 74% of them present only once. The source material was PBMCs. The receptors were gathered from a man younger than 30 in good health and CMV-seronegative.

This chain uses TRBV6-4 with TRBJ1-1; 11 nucleotides match TRBD1. Germline trimming cut 5 bases from V and 2 bases from J; bases unmatched to any gene: 4. Germline V CDR1 and CDR2: MRHNA, SNTAGT. The CDR3 is made up of 15 amino acids. CDR3 protein: CASSRDRGGNTEAFF. The DNA for the CDR3 is TGTGCCAGCAGTCGGGACAGGGGGGGAAACACTGAAGCTTTCTTT.

V and J are TRBV5-5 and TRBJ1-1; 8 bases fit TRBD1. V dropped 3 bases and J dropped 7; count of bases not matched to a gene: 5. The CDR3 is 13 residues long. CDR1 is SGHKS, CDR2 YYEKEE, per germline (reference sequence). The CDR3 DNA follows: TGTGCCAGCAGCTCACAGGGGGGACTTGAAGCTTTCTTT. It codes for CASSSQGGLEAFF.

The gene calls are TRBV5-5 and TRBJ1-1; TRBD1 agrees at 9 bases. The CDR3 has 17 amino acids. Germline-derived CDR1 and CDR2 are SGHKS and YYEKEE (reference sequence). Trimming cost V 3 bases and J 1 base; bases outside gene matches: 10. CDR3 bases: TGTGCCAGCAGCTCCGCCGGGACAGGGTATACGAACACTGAAGCTTTCTTT. Translated, it gives CASSSAGTGYTNTEAFF. The variable domain in full, with the rest retrieved from reference TRBV5-5 and TRBJ1-1, is DAGVTQSPTHLIKTRGQQVTLRCSPISGHKSVSWYQQVLGQGPQFIFQYYEKEERGRGNFPDRFSARQFPNYSSELNVNALLLGDSALYLCASSSAGTGYTNTEAFFGQGTRLTVV.

J is TRBJ1-5 and V is TRBV5-1; D gene unclear. The CDR3 has 15 residues. Germline assignment: CDR1 SGHRS and CDR2 YFSETQ. V was shortened by 0 bases and J by 11 bases, with 18 bases between the two germline ends. DNA for the CDR3: TGCGCCAGCAGCTTGGAGAGTGGGCCCTACGGGGCCCAGCATTTT. Protein product: CASSLESGPYGAQHF.

The chain uses TRBV29-1 and TRBJ2-3; TRBD2 matches at 7 bases. The germline gives CDR1 SQVTM, CDR2 ANQGSEA. The CDR3 has 15 amino acids. Trimming removed 4 bases from V and 2 bases from J; junction bases left unmatched: 9. CDR3 protein: CSVGIGRENTDTQYF. The CDR3 DNA reads as TGCAGCGTTGGAATAGGGCGGGAGAACACAGATACGCAGTATTTT.

The chain uses TRBV5-1 and TRBJ2-3; no reliable D call. V lost 1 base and J 2 bases, leaving 11 bases between the germline ends. Looked up from germline, CDR1 is SGHRS and CDR2 is YFSETQ. The CDR3 loop spans 15 amino acids. The CDR3 region has the DNA TGCGCCAGCAGCTTGACAGACCCATACACAGATACGCAGTATTTT. Translated: CASSLTDPYTDTQYF. The full variable domain, with the rest looked up from reference TRBV5-1 and TRBJ2-3, is KAGVTQTPRYLIKTRGQQVTLSCSPISGHRSVSWYQQTPGQGLQFLFEYFSETQRNKGNFPGRFSGRQFSNSRSEMNVSTLELGDSALYLCASSLTDPYTDTQYFGPGTRLTVL.

V usage is TRBV30 and J usage is TRBJ2-1; D ambiguous. This CDR3 contains 12 residues. Germline V gene data show CDR1 as GTSNPN and CDR2 as SVGIG (reference sequence). Trimming removed 3 bases from V and 5 bases from J, with 8 bases in between. CDR3 DNA sequence: TGTGCCTGGAGATTCCTAGACAATGAGCAGTTCTTC. Translation: CAWRFLDNEQFF.

The chain employs TRBV9 and TRBJ1-2; D gene ambiguous. The V end was cut by 0 bases, the J end by 5 bases, with 5 bases between. CDR1 is SGDLS and CDR2 is YYNGEE in the germline V gene. The CDR3 has 12 residues. The CDR3 reads CASSVDMYGYTF. The CDR3 DNA follows: TGTGCCAGCAGCGTAGACATGTATGGCTACACCTTC.

This chain connects TRBV6-5 to TRBJ2-5; TRBD1 matches 7 bases. The V gene's germline CDR1 is MNHEY and CDR2 SVGAGI. CDR3 size: 15 residues. J was trimmed by 0 bases and V by 8 bases; bases with no gene match: 9. CDR3 sequence: CASQKGANYQETQYF. In DNA form, the CDR3 reads TGTGCCAGCCAGAAGGGGGCGAACTACCAAGAGACCCAGTACTTC.

This clone showed up just a few times. The CDR3 nucleotides read TGTGCCAGCAGCTTAACACCGGGACAGGGTTACGAGCAGTACTTC. It yields the protein CASSLTPGQGYEQYF. The chain recombines TRBV7-3 with TRBJ2-7; 9 bases are a match to TRBD1. The CDR3 totals 15 residues. In germline, CDR1 is SGHTA, CDR2 FQGTGA. With 0 bases clipped from V and 4 bases from J, the junction kept 4 bases outside the gene matches.

The chain joins TRBV25-1 to TRBJ2-7, with 10 positions matching TRBD2. The CDR3 has 15 residues. Germline trimming cut 0 bases from V and 7 bases from J; bases unmatched to any gene: 6. CDR1 is MGHDK and CDR2 is SYGVNS in the germline V gene. The CDR3, as DNA: TGTGCCAGCAGTGAATATATAACTAGCGGGGAAGAGCAGTACTTC. Encoded protein: CASSEYITSGEEQYF.

The chain employs TRBV9 and TRBJ2-7; 8 bases fit TRBD2. Germline V gives CDR1 SGDLS, CDR2 YYNGEE. This CDR3 spans 16 amino acids. Losses at the gene ends were 2 bases for V and 3 bases for J; bases not matched to a gene: 10. The chain's CDR3 is CASSVAPGGVFYEQYV. DNA for the CDR3: TGTGCCAGCAGCGTGGCTCCGGGGGGGGTCTTCTACGAGCAGTACGTC.

This clone came up a few times. The CDR3 reads CASSVGLRDFENTIYF. CDR3 DNA: TGTGCCAGCAGCGTAGGCCTCAGGGATTTTGAAAACACCATATATTTT. The V and J genes are TRBV9 and TRBJ1-3; D possibly corresponds to TRBD1 (5 bases). The germline V and J ends were trimmed by 0 bases and 6 bases, with 16 bases remaining between them. Looked up from germline, CDR1 is SGDLS and CDR2 is YYNGEE. The CDR3 spans 16 residues.

This clone has just one count. The V call is TRBV5-5, the J call TRBJ1-4; perhaps TRBD1 as D (6 bases). V lost 0 bases to trimming and J lost 7 bases, with 10 bases between them. The CDR3 totals 14 residues. CDR1 and CDR2 (germline): SGHKS, YYEKEE (reference sequence). CDR3 bases: TGTGCCAGCAGCTTGGACAGGGAGGGTGAAAAACTGTTTTTT. Its translation: CASSLDREGEKLFF. Combining the CDR3 with reference TRBV5-5 and TRBJ1-4 gives the whole variable domain DAGVTQSPTHLIKTRGQQVTLRCSPISGHKSVSWYQQVLGQGPQFIFQYYEKEERGRGNFPDRFSARQFPNYSSELNVNALLLGDSALYLCASSLDREGEKLFFGSGTQLSVL.

The V gene is TRBV2, the J gene TRBJ1-1; perhaps TRBD1 as D (6 bases). Germline V gene sequence: CDR1 SNHLY, CDR2 FYNNEI. CDR3 length: 11 amino acids. V was shortened by 4 bases and J by 6 bases, with 6 bases between the two germline ends. CDR3 coding DNA: TGTGCCAGCAGTGGGACAGCTGAAGCTTTCTTT. This sequence encodes CASSGTAEAFF.

The chain recombines TRBV5-1 with TRBJ1-1; TRBD1 is a possible D gene (5 bases). Trimming cost V 5 bases and J 4 bases, with 12 bases left between them. Germline CDR1 reads SGHRS; CDR2 reads YFSETQ. The CDR3 covers 13 residues. The CDR3 reads CASRWDGGTEAFF. CDR3 coding DNA: TGCGCCAGCAGGTGGGACGGGGGCACTGAAGCTTTCTTT.

This chain connects TRBV19 to TRBJ1-1; D not certain. The CDR3 runs to 13 residues. CDR1 and CDR2 from the germline V gene are LNHDA and SQIVND (reference sequence). Trimming cost V 6 bases and J 1 base, with 9 bases left between them. CDR3 nucleotide sequence: TGTGCCAGTAGGGGAGGCCCGAACACTGAAGCTTTCTTT. Encoded protein: CASRGGPNTEAFF.

V and J are TRBV7-3 and TRBJ1-1, with a tentative D call TRBD1 (6 bases). V lost 5 bases to trimming and J lost 1 base, with 8 bases between them. The CDR3 sequence is 13 residues long. Germline lookup yields CDR1 SGHTA and CDR2 FQGTGA. This CDR3 reads CASSLQGNTEAFF. CDR3 sequence (DNA): TGTGCCAGCAGCCTACAGGGGAACACTGAAGCTTTCTTT.